The 18 T cell receptor beta chains listed next were all sequenced from one sample in a study of CXCR3-negative and CXCR3-positive naive CD8 T cells. Study-level findings and limits: More hydrophobic TRB CDR3s occurred in CXCR3-positive than in CXCR3-negative naive cells.

The authors prepared UMI-labeled TRB cDNA libraries by 5' RACE. No DNA is given; TCRdb re-called the 5' RACE reads and lists each CDR3 protein once. The sample features around 65,000 distinct CDR3 sequences, with 0.55% to 0.8% in its top ten. Antigens of these TCRs are unknown. Sequenced input: naive CXCR3+ CD8+ T cells from blood. Subset given: CD45RO-CCR7+CD27+CD95- naive CD8+ T cells expressing CXCR3 (TNR3+). The receptors stem from a human donor in good health. Some clones in this sample may be carry-over from other donors' samples.

The J gene is TRBJ1-1, the V gene TRBV6-2 or TRBV6-3; TCRdb gives TRBD1 as the D gene, but with no DNA this cannot be confirmed. CDR1 is MNHEY and CDR2 is SVGEGT in the germline V gene. The CDR3 extends over 15 amino acids. Here the CDR3 reads CASSHKKGGKPEAFF.

The V call is TRBV18, the J call TRBJ1-4; TCRdb gives TRBD1 as the D gene, but with no DNA this cannot be confirmed. Per the germline V gene, CDR1 is KGHSH and CDR2 is LQKENI. The CDR3 sequence is 15 residues long. Here the CDR3 reads CASSPRDSLVVELFF. The full variable domain, completed using reference TRBV18 and TRBJ1-4, is NAGVMQNPRHLVRRRGQEARLRCSPMKGHSHVYWYRQLPEEGLKFMVYLQKENIIDESGMPKERFSAEFPKEGPSILRIQQVVRGDSAAYFCASSPRDSLVVELFFGSGTQLSVL.

V is TRBV15 and J is TRBJ2-7; checking the TCRdb D call of TRBD1 is not possible without DNA. Germline V gives CDR1 LNHNV, CDR2 YYDKDF (reference sequence). The CDR3 loop spans 16 amino acids. This CDR3 reads CATSRDLLTGQHEQYF.

The chain employs TRBV20-1 and TRBJ2-7; TCRdb returns TRBD1, unconfirmable since there is no DNA. CDR1 and CDR2 (germline): DFQATT, SNEGSKA (reference sequence). The CDR3 is made up of 13 amino acids. This chain's CDR3 is CSARVSPGIEQYF.

The CDR3 region is CASSSPHEQYF. This chain connects TRBV7-9 to TRBJ2-7; checking the TCRdb D call of TRBD2 is not possible without DNA. CDR3 length: 11 amino acids. The germline V gene has CDR1 SEHNR and CDR2 FQNEAQ (reference sequence).

V is TRBV25-1 and J is TRBJ2-5. There are 15 residues in the CDR3. Per germline, CDR1 MGHDK and CDR2 SYGVNS. This CDR3 is CASSEVHSFEETQYF.

The chain uses TRBV9 and TRBJ2-1; TCRdb's assignment of TRBD1 cannot be checked, as there is no DNA. This CDR3 contains 12 residues. Germline V gene lookup returns CDR1 SGDLS and CDR2 YYNGEE. CDR3 amino acids: CASSPSTGWQFF.

The chain has TRBV25-1 and TRBJ2-5; the D call from TCRdb, TRBD1, cannot be confirmed without DNA. CDR3 size: 13 residues. CDR1 MGHDK and CDR2 SYGVNS come from the germline V gene. CDR3 region: CASSEWEGETQYF.

This chain connects TRBV7-3 to TRBJ2-7. The CDR3 covers 14 residues. Germline lookup yields CDR1 SGHTA and CDR2 FQGTGA. CDR3: CASSPTTNPYEQYF.

The chain joins TRBV6-6 to TRBJ1-6. Germline CDR1 MNHNY, CDR2 SVGAGI (reference sequence). CDR3 size: 11 residues. The CDR3 is CASSNEWYLHF.

The chain carries TRBV5-6 and TRBJ2-2; with no DNA, the TCRdb D assignment of TRBD1 cannot be verified. Germline CDR1 and CDR2: SGHDT and YYEEEE. CDR3 length: 20 amino acids. The CDR3 spells CASSTLRDRGPIFNTGELFF.

J is TRBJ2-1 and V is TRBV7-6. The CDR3 runs 15 residues. Germline-derived CDR1 and CDR2 are SGHVS and FNYEAQ. This CDR3 reads CASSLEAGPYNEQFF.

The rearrangement uses TRBV7-3 and TRBJ1-3. The germline V gene encodes CDR1 SGHTA and CDR2 FQGTGA. The length of the CDR3 is 13 residues. This CDR3 reads CASSLSSGNTIYF. Full variable domain (outside the CDR3, taken from reference TRBV7-3 and TRBJ1-3): GAGVSQTPSNKVTEKGKYVELRCDPISGHTALYWYRQSLGQGPEFLIYFQGTGAADDSGLPNDRFFAVRPEGSVSTLKIQRTERGDSAVYLCASSLSSGNTIYFGEGSWLTVV.

The chain employs TRBV4-3 and TRBJ1-1; lacking DNA, the TRBD1 call made by TCRdb goes unchecked. The germline gives CDR1 LGHNA, CDR2 YSLEER. The CDR3 contains 16 residues. CDR3 sequence: CASSQELREMLGEAFF.

The genes are TRBV21-1 and TRBJ1-1; TCRdb indicates TRBD1, and absent DNA this call remains unverified. TRBV21-1 is assigned pseudogene status. This CDR3 region has 12 residues. The CDR3 loop reads CASRIQATEAFF.

The chain uses TRBV4-2 and TRBJ1-1; as DNA is missing, the TRBD1 call by TCRdb cannot be tested. From germline, CDR1 is LGHNA and CDR2 YNFKEQ. This CDR3 is built from 14 residues. CDR3 amino acids: CASSQVGGNTEAFF.

The genes are TRBV7-8 and TRBJ2-5; TCRdb gives TRBD2 as the D gene, but with no DNA this cannot be confirmed. Germline V gene lookup returns CDR1 SGHVS and CDR2 FQNEAQ. The CDR3 runs 17 residues. CDR3: CASSDGLAGGKQETQYF.

The J gene is TRBJ2-1, the V gene TRBV27. CDR1 and CDR2 (germline): MNHEY, SMNVEV (reference sequence). The CDR3 sequence is 12 residues long. The CDR3: CASSLVGNEQFF.